The entry below gives a single TCR beta chain sequence along with its context. RNA transcripts served as the template for amplifying TCR beta CDR3 regions. The TCR CDR3 first-round RT-PCR relied on the HTBI primer set. TCRdb reprocessed the multiplex PCR reads via MiXCR and lists one record per CDR3 protein. The sample contains hundreds of thousands of distinct CDR3 sequences, 38% of which appear only once. The entry originates in a study of T cells in Graves' hyperthyroidism and ophthalmopathy. Trimming removed 1 base from V and 5 bases from J, with 14 bases in between. The CDR3 is 15 amino acids. Looked up from germline, CDR1 is SGHVS and CDR2 is FNYEAQ.

The sequence came from a young man with Graves' hyperthyroidism. The sequencing input was blood. The V gene is TRBV7-6, the J gene TRBJ2-5; D not certain. CDR3 in DNA: TGTGCCAGCAGCTTAGGGGAAGGGTCCTACGAGACCCAGTACTTC. Amino acid sequence: CASSLGEGSYETQYF.